The clone carrying this T cell receptor beta chain was detected only a few times. No antigen is known for it. This sample is part of a study of cytomegalovirus exposure and HLA in healthy donors. Study at large: Within the Caucasian-associated ancestry cluster were 81% of the roughly 400 genotyped donors. Study results and limitations: A later analysis showed that HLA-associated TCR beta chains had undergone more clonal expansion than equally common others. Later, TCR association rates were found to vary by HLA locus, highest for DRB1 and lowest for HLA-C. It is likely that the observed cluster of highly shared sequence variants was a sequencing artifact.

V lost 3 bases and J 5 bases, leaving 13 bases between the germline ends. This CDR3 spans 15 amino acids. Germline CDR1 and CDR2: LNHDA and SQIVND (reference sequence). The PCR employed 60 Vbeta primers together with 13 Jbeta primers. Some clones are missing from TCRdb's copy, which holds only in-frame ones; the method was immunoSEQ multiplex PCR. This sample has roughly 100,000 clones, with around 75% found just once. The sample taken for sequencing was PBMCs. The source is a female donor in good health and CMV-seronegative. V gene TRBV19 combines with J gene TRBJ1-4, with D unclear. The CDR3 DNA follows: TGTGCCAGTAGTATTAGTCGCAGAGGGAATGAAAAACTGTTTTTT. Its protein product is CASSISRRGNEKLFF.